This TCR beta chain was identified during a study of T cell repertoires in cytomegalovirus infection. Study-wide context: As its CMV epitopes, the study selected recently identified HLA-C-restricted and well-studied HLA-B-restricted targets.

Via MiXCR, TCRdb re-called the reads, giving one row per CDR3 protein. This sample has about 160,000 distinct CDR3 sequences, with about a fifth found just once. With respect to this clonotype: The target antigen is unknown.

The sample was CD8+ T cells from cultured PBMCs, taken from culture after CMV antigen stimulation. This clonotype was sampled from a human donor in good health (CMV status not recorded). Some clones in this sample may be carry-over from other donors' samples.

The CDR3 region is CASRLAGPGRNEQFF. DNA of the CDR3: TGTGCCAGCAGACTAGCGGGCCCCGGAAGGAATGAGCAGTTCTTC. The chain recombines TRBV6-5 with TRBJ2-1, with TRBD2 matching 9 bases. CDR1 MNHEY and CDR2 SVGAGI come from the germline V gene. Trimming removed 6 bases from V and 7 bases from J; junction bases left unmatched: 10. The CDR3 loop spans 15 amino acids.